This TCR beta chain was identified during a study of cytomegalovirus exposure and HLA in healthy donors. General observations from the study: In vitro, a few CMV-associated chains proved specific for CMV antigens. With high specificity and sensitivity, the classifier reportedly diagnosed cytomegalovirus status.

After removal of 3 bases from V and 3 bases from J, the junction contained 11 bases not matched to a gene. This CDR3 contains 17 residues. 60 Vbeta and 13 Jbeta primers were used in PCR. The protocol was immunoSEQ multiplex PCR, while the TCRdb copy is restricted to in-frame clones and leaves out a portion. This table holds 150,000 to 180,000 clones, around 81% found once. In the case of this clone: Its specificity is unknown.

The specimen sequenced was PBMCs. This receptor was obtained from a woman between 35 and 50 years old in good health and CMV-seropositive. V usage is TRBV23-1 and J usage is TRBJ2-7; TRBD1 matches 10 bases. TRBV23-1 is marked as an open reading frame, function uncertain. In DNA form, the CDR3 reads TGCGCCAGCAGTCAGACGAAGGGCGGGACAGGGGTCTACGAGCAGTACTTC. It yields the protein CASSQTKGGTGVYEQYF.